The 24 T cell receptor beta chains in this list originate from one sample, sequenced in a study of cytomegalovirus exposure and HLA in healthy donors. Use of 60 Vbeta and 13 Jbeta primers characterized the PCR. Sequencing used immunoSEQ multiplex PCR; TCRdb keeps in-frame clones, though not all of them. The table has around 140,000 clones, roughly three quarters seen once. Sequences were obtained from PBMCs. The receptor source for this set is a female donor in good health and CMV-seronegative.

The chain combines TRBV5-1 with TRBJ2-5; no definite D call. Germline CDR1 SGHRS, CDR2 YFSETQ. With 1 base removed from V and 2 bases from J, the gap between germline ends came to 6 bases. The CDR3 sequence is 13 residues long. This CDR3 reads CASSLQDQETQYF. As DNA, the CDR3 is TGCGCCAGCAGCTTGCAGGATCAAGAGACCCAGTACTTC. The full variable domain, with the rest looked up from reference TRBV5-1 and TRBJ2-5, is KAGVTQTPRYLIKTRGQQVTLSCSPISGHRSVSWYQQTPGQGLQFLFEYFSETQRNKGNFPGRFSGRQFSNSRSEMNVSTLELGDSALYLCASSLQDQETQYFGPGTRLLVL.

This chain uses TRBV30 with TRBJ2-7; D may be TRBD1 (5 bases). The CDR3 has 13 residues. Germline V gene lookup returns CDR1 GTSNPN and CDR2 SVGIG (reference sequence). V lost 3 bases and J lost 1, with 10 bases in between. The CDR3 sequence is CAWRGVHSYEQYF. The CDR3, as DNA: TGTGCCTGGAGAGGGGTACATTCCTACGAGCAGTACTTC.

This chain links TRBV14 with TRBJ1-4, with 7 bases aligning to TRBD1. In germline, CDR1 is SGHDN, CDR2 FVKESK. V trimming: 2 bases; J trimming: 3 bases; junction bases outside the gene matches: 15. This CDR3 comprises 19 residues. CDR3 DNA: TGTGCCAGCAGCCAATCCAGGAGGGGGACAGCAATAGCTAATGAAAAACTGTTTTTT. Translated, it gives CASSQSRRGTAIANEKLFF.

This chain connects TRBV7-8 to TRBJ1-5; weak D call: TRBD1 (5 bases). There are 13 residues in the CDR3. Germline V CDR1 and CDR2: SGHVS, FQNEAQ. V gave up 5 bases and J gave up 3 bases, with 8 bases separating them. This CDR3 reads CASSRDFNQPQHF. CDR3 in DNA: TGTGCCAGCAGCCGGGACTTCAATCAGCCCCAGCATTTT.

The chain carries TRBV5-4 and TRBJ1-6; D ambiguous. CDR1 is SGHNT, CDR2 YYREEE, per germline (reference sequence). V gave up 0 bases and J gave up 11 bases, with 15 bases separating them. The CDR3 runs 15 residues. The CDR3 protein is CASSLDPVPMAPLHF. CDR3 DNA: TGTGCCAGCAGCTTGGATCCAGTCCCCATGGCACCCCTCCACTTT. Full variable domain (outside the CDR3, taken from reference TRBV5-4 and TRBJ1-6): ETGVTQSPTHLIKTRGQQVTLRCSSQSGHNTVSWYQQALGQGPQFIFQYYREEENGRGNFPPRFSGLQFPNYSSELNVNALELDDSALYLCASSLDPVPMAPLHFGNGTRLTVT.

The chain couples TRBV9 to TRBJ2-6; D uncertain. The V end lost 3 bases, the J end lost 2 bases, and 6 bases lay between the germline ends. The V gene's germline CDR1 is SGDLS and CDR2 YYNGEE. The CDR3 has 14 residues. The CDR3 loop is CASSGSAGANVLTF. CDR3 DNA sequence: TGTGCCAGCAGCGGGTCGGCTGGGGCCAACGTCCTGACTTTC.

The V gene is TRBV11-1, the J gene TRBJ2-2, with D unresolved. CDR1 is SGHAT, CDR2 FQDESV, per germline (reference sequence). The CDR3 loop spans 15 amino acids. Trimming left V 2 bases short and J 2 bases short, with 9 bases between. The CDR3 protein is CASSLSTANTGELFF. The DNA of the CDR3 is TGTGCCAGCAGCTTATCTACAGCAAACACCGGGGAGCTGTTTTTT.

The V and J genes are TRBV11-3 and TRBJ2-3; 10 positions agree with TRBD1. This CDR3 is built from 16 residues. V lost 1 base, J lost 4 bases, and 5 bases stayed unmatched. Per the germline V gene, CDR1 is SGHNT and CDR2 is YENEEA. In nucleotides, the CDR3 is TGTGCCAGCAGCTTAGCCGGGACAGGGGTTCCAGATACGCAGTATTTT. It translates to CASSLAGTGVPDTQYF.

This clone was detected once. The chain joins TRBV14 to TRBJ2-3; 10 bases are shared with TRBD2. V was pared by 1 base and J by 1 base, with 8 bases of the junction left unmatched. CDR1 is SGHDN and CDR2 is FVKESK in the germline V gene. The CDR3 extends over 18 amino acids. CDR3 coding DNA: TGTGCCAGCAGCCAAGGCCGATCTAGCGGGAGAGGCACAGATACGCAGTATTTT. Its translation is CASSQGRSSGRGTDTQYF.

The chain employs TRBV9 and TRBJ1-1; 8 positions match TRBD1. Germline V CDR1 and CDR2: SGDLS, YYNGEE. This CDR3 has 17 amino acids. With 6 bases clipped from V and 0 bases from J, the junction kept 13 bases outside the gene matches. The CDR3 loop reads CASNPSRTGCMNTEAFF. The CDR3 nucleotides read TGTGCCAGCAACCCGTCCAGGACAGGGTGCATGAACACTGAAGCTTTCTTT.

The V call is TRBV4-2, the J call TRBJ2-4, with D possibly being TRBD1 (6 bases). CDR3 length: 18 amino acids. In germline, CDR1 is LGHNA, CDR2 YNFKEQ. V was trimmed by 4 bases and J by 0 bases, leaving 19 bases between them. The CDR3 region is CASSLEEDSHLAKNIQYF. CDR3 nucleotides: TGTGCCAGCAGCCTTGAGGAGGACAGCCACTTAGCCAAAAACATTCAGTACTTC.

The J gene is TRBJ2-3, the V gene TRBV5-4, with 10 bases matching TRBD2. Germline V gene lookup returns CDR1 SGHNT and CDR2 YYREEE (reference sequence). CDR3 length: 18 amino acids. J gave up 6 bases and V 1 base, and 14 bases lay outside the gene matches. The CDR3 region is CASSLLSRASGGADTQYF. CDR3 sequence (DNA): TGTGCCAGCAGCTTGCTTTCTCGGGCTAGCGGGGGTGCTGATACGCAGTATTTT.

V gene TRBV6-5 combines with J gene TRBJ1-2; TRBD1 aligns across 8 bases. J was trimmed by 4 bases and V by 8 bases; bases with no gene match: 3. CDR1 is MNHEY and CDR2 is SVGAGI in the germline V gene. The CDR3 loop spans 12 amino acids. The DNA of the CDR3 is TGTGCCAGCTGGACAGGGAGCTATGGCTACACCTTC. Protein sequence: CASWTGSYGYTF.

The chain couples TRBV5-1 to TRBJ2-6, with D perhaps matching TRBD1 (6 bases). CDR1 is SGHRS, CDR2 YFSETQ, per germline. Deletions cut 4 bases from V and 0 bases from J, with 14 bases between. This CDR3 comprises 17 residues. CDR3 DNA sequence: TGCGCCAGCAGCGCAGCCAGGGGCCCCTCTGGGGCCAACGTCCTGACTTTC. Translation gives CASSAARGPSGANVLTF.

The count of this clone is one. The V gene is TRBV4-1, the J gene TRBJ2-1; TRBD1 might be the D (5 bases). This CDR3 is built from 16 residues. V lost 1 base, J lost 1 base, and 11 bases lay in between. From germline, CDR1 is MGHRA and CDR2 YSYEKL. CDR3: CASSQADSISYNEQFF. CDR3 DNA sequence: TGCGCCAGCAGCCAAGCCGACAGCATATCCTACAATGAGCAGTTCTTC.

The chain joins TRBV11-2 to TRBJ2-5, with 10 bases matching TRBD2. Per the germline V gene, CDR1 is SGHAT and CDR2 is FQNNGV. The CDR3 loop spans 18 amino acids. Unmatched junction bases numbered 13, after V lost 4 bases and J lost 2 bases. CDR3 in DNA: TGTGCCAGCAGCTCTCGGCTAGCGGGAGAGTTTTTGCAAGAGACCCAGTACTTC. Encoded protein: CASSSRLAGEFLQETQYF.

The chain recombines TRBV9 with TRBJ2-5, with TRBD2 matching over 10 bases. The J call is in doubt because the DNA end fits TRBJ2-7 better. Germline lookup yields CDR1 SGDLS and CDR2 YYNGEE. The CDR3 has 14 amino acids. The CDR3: CASSVGSGRTEQYF. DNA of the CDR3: TGTGCCAGCAGCGTAGGTAGCGGGAGGACCGAGCAGTACTTC.

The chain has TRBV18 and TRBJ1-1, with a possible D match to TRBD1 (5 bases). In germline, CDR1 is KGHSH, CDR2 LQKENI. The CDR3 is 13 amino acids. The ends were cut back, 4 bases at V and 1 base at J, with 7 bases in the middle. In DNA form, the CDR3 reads TGTGCCAGCTCACTGACAGAGAACACTGAAGCTTTCTTT. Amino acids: CASSLTENTEAFF.

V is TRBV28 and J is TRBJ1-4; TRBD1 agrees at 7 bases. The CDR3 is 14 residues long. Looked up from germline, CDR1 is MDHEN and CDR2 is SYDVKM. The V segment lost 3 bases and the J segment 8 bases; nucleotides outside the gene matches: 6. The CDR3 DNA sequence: TGTGCCAGCAGTTTCGACAGGGTAGTCGAAAAACTGTTTTTT. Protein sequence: CASSFDRVVEKLFF.

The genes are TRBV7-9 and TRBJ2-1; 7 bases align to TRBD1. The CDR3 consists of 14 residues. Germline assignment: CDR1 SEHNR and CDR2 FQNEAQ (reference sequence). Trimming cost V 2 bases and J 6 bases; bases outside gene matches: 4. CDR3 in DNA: TGTGCCAGCAGCTTAAACAGGGGCGGCAATGAGCAGTTCTTC. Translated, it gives CASSLNRGGNEQFF.

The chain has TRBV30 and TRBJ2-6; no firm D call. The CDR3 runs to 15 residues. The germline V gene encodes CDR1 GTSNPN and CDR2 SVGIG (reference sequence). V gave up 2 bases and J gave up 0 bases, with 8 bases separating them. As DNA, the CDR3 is TGTGCCTGGAGTCATGACAACTCTGGGGCCAACGTCCTGACTTTC. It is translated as CAWSHDNSGANVLTF. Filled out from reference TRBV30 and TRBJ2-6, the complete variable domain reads SQTIHQWPATLVQPVGSPLSLECTVEGTSNPNLYWYRQAAGRGLQLLFYSVGIGQISSEVPQNLSASRPQDRQFILSSKKLLLSDSGFYLCAWSHDNSGANVLTFGAGSRLTVL.

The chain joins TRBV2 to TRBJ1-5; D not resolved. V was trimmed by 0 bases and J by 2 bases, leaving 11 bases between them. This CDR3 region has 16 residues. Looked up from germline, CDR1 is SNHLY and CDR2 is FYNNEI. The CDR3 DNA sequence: TGTGCCAGCAGTGAAGCGTTCGGGGTTGGCAATCAGCCCCAGCATTTT. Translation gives CASSEAFGVGNQPQHF.

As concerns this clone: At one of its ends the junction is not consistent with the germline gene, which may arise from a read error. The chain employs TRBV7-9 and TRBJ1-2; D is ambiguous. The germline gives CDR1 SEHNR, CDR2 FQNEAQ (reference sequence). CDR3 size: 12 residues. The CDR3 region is CSSSLDHSTYTF. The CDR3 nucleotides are TGTTCCAGCAGCTTAGATCACAGCACCTACACCTTC.

CDR3 nucleotides: TGCGCCAGCAGCCAAGAGGGACCGGGGGTCGGCTACACCTTC. Translating gives CASSQEGPGVGYTF. V usage is TRBV4-1 and J usage is TRBJ1-2; a possible D gene is TRBD1 (5 bases). This CDR3 is built from 14 residues. Germline lookup yields CDR1 MGHRA and CDR2 YSYEKL. Trimming removed 0 bases at V and 8 bases at J, with 13 bases between.